The 31 T cell receptor beta chains in this list originate from one sample, sequenced in a study of shared T cell receptors in the human thymus. Profiling relied on immunoSEQ multiplex PCR, and the TCRdb table lists in-frame clones only, not all of them. The repertoire holds some 760,000 clones, approximately 83% seen once, with around 0.01% in the top ten. These sequences were also reported in another study, on human thymus T cells.

The sample taken for sequencing was thymocytes. The receptor source for this set is a girl in the first two years of life with a congenital heart defect.

This chain joins TRBV12-5 and TRBJ1-2; 10 nucleotides agree with TRBD1. This CDR3 region has 14 residues. CDR1 and CDR2 from the germline V gene are LGHNT and FRNRAP. V shed 3 bases and J 6 bases; nucleotides not matched to a gene: 4. Here the CDR3 DNA reads TGTGCTAGTGGTTTACCGGGACAGGGGCATGGCTACACCTTC. Protein product: CASGLPGQGHGYTF.

This chain connects TRBV14 to TRBJ2-3; a possible D gene is TRBD2 (6 bases). In germline, CDR1 is SGHDN, CDR2 FVKESK. Trimming left V 4 bases short and J 1 base short, with 18 bases between. The CDR3 is 17 residues long. CDR3 protein: CASSLKNRGGGTDTQYF. As DNA, the CDR3 is TGTGCCAGCAGCCTCAAGAACCGGGGCGGGGGCACAGATACGCAGTATTTT.

This chain uses TRBV5-6 with TRBJ1-1; TRBD1 aligns across 7 bases. The CDR3 is made up of 13 amino acids. Trimming removed 6 bases from V and 3 bases from J; junction bases left unmatched: 5. Germline V gene sequence: CDR1 SGHDT, CDR2 YYEEEE. CDR3 loop: CASKQGSDTEAFF. DNA of the CDR3: TGTGCCAGCAAACAGGGGAGTGACACTGAAGCTTTCTTT.

This chain's CDR3 is CASSSRDRRNTIYF. The CDR3 DNA sequence: TGTGCCAGCAGCAGCCGGGACAGACGAAACACCATATATTTT. The chain is built from TRBV6-5 and TRBJ1-3; the match to TRBD1 covers 7 bases. The J segment lost 5 bases and the V segment lost 6 bases, leaving 7 bases of the junction unmatched. The CDR3 covers 14 residues. Germline CDR1 MNHEY, CDR2 SVGAGI.

The J gene is TRBJ2-5, the V gene TRBV2, with 7 bases fitting TRBD1. The CDR3 is made up of 16 amino acids. Trimming at V came to 7 bases and at J to 2 bases, leaving 13 bases not matched to a gene. Germline loops: CDR1 SNHLY, CDR2 FYNNEI. Written as DNA, the CDR3 is TGTGCCAGCACCAAAGCCCGGGACAGACAACAAGAGACCCAGTACTTC. This gives the protein CASTKARDRQQETQYF.

This rearrangement joins TRBV6-4 to TRBJ2-1; 10 positions match TRBD1. CDR3 size: 11 residues. Losses at the gene ends were 4 bases for V and 14 bases for J; bases not matched to a gene: 2. Germline loops: CDR1 MRHNA, CDR2 SNTAGT. Here the CDR3 reads CASSGGQGKFF. CDR3 nucleotides: TGTGCCAGCAGTGGGGGACAGGGGAAGTTCTTC.

The rearrangement joins TRBV7-9 to TRBJ2-3; D remains unclear. V lost 5 bases, J lost 0 bases, and 18 bases lay in between. The CDR3 has 17 amino acids. CDR1 is SEHNR and CDR2 is FQNEAQ in the germline V gene (reference sequence). CDR3 sequence (DNA): TGTGCCAGCAGCCGCGGAAGTCTCCCTGCTAGCACAGATACGCAGTATTTT. This codes for CASSRGSLPASTDTQYF. Complete variable domain (other parts from reference TRBV7-9 and TRBJ2-3): DTGVSQNPRHKITKRGQNVTFRCDPISEHNRLYWYRQTLGQGPEFLTYFQNEAQLEKSRLLSDRFSAERPKGSFSTLEIQRTEQGDSAMYLCASSRGSLPASTDTQYFGPGTRLTVL.

This clone occurred once. The chain links TRBV27 to TRBJ1-1; 8 bases map to TRBD1. Losses at the gene ends were 7 bases for V and 1 base for J; bases not matched to a gene: 8. Germline CDR1 is MNHEY and CDR2 is SMNVEV (reference sequence). CDR3 size: 15 residues. The CDR3 here is CASTRQGWKNTEAFF. Written as DNA, the CDR3 is TGTGCCAGCACCAGACAGGGGTGGAAGAACACTGAAGCTTTCTTT.

The rearrangement uses TRBV23-1 and TRBJ1-1; D unresolved. TRBV23-1 is an open reading frame, and its role is uncertain. Trimming took off 8 bases at V and 1 base at J, with 14 bases between the two ends. This CDR3 contains 14 residues. In nucleotides, the CDR3 is TGCGCCAGCCCACGATTTCGCGGGAACACTGAAGCTTTCTTT. Its protein is CASPRFRGNTEAFF.

The chain combines TRBV5-1 with TRBJ1-2, with 7 nucleotides matching TRBD1. The V gene end was trimmed by 4 bases and the J gene end by 4 bases; junction bases not matched to a gene: 13. CDR1 is SGHRS and CDR2 is YFSETQ in the germline V gene. This CDR3 is built from 16 residues. The CDR3 DNA follows: TGCGCCAGCAGCCTCCCCCCCCGGGACAGATCCTATGGCTACACCTTC. It translates to CASSLPPRDRSYGYTF. The full variable domain, its missing parts supplied by reference TRBV5-1 and TRBJ1-2, is KAGVTQTPRYLIKTRGQQVTLSCSPISGHRSVSWYQQTPGQGLQFLFEYFSETQRNKGNFPGRFSGRQFSNSRSEMNVSTLELGDSALYLCASSLPPRDRSYGYTFGSGTRLTVV.

V and J are TRBV7-2 and TRBJ2-2; perhaps TRBD2 as D (6 bases). The germline V and J ends were trimmed by 1 base and 2 bases, with 8 bases remaining between them. This CDR3 is built from 15 residues. From germline, CDR1 is SGHTA and CDR2 FQGNSA. This chain's CDR3 is CASSLGGANTGELFF. The CDR3, as DNA: TGTGCCAGCAGCTTAGGCGGGGCCAACACCGGGGAGCTGTTTTTT.

The chain uses TRBV10-2 and TRBJ1-3; TRBD1 is a possible D gene (5 bases). The CDR3 runs 15 residues. The V gene's germline CDR1 is WSHSY and CDR2 SAAADI. Between the trimmed V and J ends, which lost 8 bases and 0 bases, there was a span of 14 bases. CDR3 loop: CASGEQASSGNTIYF. The CDR3 DNA reads TGCGCCAGCGGGGAACAGGCAAGCTCTGGAAACACCATATATTTT.

The chain is built from TRBV6-5 and TRBJ1-4, with D tentatively TRBD1 (6 bases). The CDR3 sequence is 16 residues long. Trimming left V 4 bases short and J 0 bases short, with 12 bases between. Looked up from germline, CDR1 is MNHEY and CDR2 is SVGAGI. The CDR3: CASSLGEGATNEKLFF. The CDR3 bases are TGTGCCAGCAGTTTAGGGGAGGGGGCAACTAATGAAAAACTGTTTTTT.

This clone was detected a few times. The V call is TRBV15, the J call TRBJ2-7; no definite D call. The V end lost 5 bases, the J end lost 3 bases, and 8 bases lay between the germline ends. The CDR3 is 12 amino acids. Germline values: CDR1 LNHNV, CDR2 YYDKDF (reference sequence). The CDR3: CATSQLNYEQYF. The CDR3, as DNA: TGTGCCACCAGCCAACTGAACTACGAGCAGTACTTC.

This chain uses TRBV6-4 with TRBJ1-2, with 7 bases that match TRBD1. CDR1 and CDR2 (germline): MRHNA, SNTAGT. The CDR3 sequence is 15 residues long. V gave up 4 bases and J gave up 0 bases; unmatched junction bases: 5. CDR3 bases: TGTGCCAGCAGTGCCGACAGGGCGACTAACTATGGCTACACCTTC. It encodes CASSADRATNYGYTF.

The chain is built from TRBV7-4 and TRBJ2-1; 8 positions agree with TRBD1. The CDR3 consists of 18 residues. The germline CDR1 and CDR2 sequences are SGHVT and SQSDAQ. V lost 1 base, J lost 5 bases, and 13 bases stayed unmatched. The CDR3 DNA reads TGTGCCAGCAGCTTAGACGGTCCCGGGGCAGGGGGCCACAATGAGCAGTTCTTC. Translation gives CASSLDGPGAGGHNEQFF.

The chain combines TRBV29-1 with TRBJ1-2, with TRBD1 as a possible D gene (6 bases). Germline-derived CDR1 and CDR2 are SQVTM and ANQGSEA. CDR3 size: 14 residues. V gave up 1 base and J gave up 3 bases, with 12 bases separating them. In nucleotides, the CDR3 is TGCAGCGTTGAAGGAGTTGCAGGGGACTATGGCTACACCTTC. Amino acid sequence: CSVEGVAGDYGYTF.

V gene TRBV5-1 combines with J gene TRBJ2-3; 8 bases fit TRBD1. Trimming took 1 base from V and 8 from J; bases not matched to a gene: 12. Germline V CDR1 and CDR2: SGHRS, YFSETQ. The CDR3 runs 16 residues. The CDR3 here is CASSLRTGIRVGTQYF. DNA of the CDR3: TGCGCCAGCAGCTTGAGGACAGGGATAAGGGTCGGTACGCAGTATTTT.

The chain has TRBV14 and TRBJ2-1; TRBD1 matches at 7 bases. Trimming at V came to 2 bases and at J to 5 bases, leaving 12 bases not matched to a gene. Germline CDR1 is SGHDN and CDR2 is FVKESK. This CDR3 has 17 residues. The CDR3 here is CASSQPRDSVGDNEQFF. CDR3 nucleotide sequence: TGTGCCAGCAGCCAACCCCGGGACAGTGTCGGGGACAATGAGCAGTTCTTC. Supplemented by reference TRBV14 and TRBJ2-1, the full variable domain reads EAGVTQFPSHSVIEKGQTVTLRCDPISGHDNLYWYRRVMGKEIKFLLHFVKESKQDESGMPNNRFLAERTGGTYSTLKVQPAELEDSGVYFCASSQPRDSVGDNEQFFGPGTRLTVL.

The chain couples TRBV5-8 to TRBJ1-1; D perhaps matches TRBD1 (5 bases). The CDR3 is 15 residues long. The ends were cut back, 0 bases at V and 2 bases at J, with 11 bases in the middle. In germline, CDR1 is SGHTS, CDR2 YDEGEE. The CDR3 coding sequence is TGTGCCAGCAGCTTGGAGGGGCACAGAAACACTGAAGCTTTCTTT. Protein product: CASSLEGHRNTEAFF.

This CDR3 reads CASSPWGSYEQYF. The CDR3 coding sequence is TGTGCCAGCTCTCCCTGGGGCAGCTACGAGCAGTACTTC. The chain carries TRBV7-9 and TRBJ2-7; the D gene is possibly TRBD1 (5 bases). V shed 8 bases and J shed 3 bases, with 14 bases lying between them. The germline CDR1 and CDR2 sequences are SEHNR and FQNEAQ (reference sequence). The CDR3 runs 13 residues.

The chain couples TRBV5-1 to TRBJ2-7; 7 positions match TRBD2. CDR3 length equals 18 residues. J lost 9 bases, V lost 2 bases, and 23 bases had no gene match. The V gene's germline CDR1 is SGHRS and CDR2 YFSETQ. CDR3 loop: CASSFGRTSSSDWGGQYF. The CDR3 DNA follows: TGCGCCAGCAGCTTCGGACGTACTTCTTCCAGCGACTGGGGGGGGCAGTACTTC.

The rearrangement joins TRBV6-1 to TRBJ1-5; D may be TRBD1 (5 bases). This CDR3 contains 13 residues. The V end lost 8 bases, the J end lost 3 bases, and 11 bases lay between the germline ends. Germline CDR1 reads MNHNS; CDR2 reads SASEGT. The CDR3 region is CASRVGLNQPQHF. DNA for the CDR3: TGTGCCAGCCGGGTGGGACTCAATCAGCCCCAGCATTTT.

This clone was found a few times. V and J are TRBV28 and TRBJ2-7; D perhaps matches TRBD1 (5 bases). In germline, CDR1 is MDHEN, CDR2 SYDVKM. Trimming shortened V by 2 bases and J by 6 bases, and 11 bases separated the two germline ends. The length of the CDR3 is 13 residues. The CDR3: CASSLQDRPEQYF. CDR3 nucleotide sequence: TGTGCCAGCAGTTTACAAGACAGACCCGAGCAGTACTTC. Using reference TRBV28 and TRBJ2-7 for the parts outside the CDR3, the full variable domain is DVKVTQSSRYLVKRTGEKVFLECVQDMDHENMFWYRQDPGLGLRLIYFSYDVKMKEKGDIPEGYSVSREKKERFSLILESASTNQTSMYLCASSLQDRPEQYFGPGTRLTVT.

The CDR3 sequence is CASSWGRSLSEQYF. As DNA, the CDR3 is TGTGCCAGCAGCTGGGGCCGTAGTCTGTCGGAGCAGTACTTC. The chain links TRBV7-8 to TRBJ2-7; D is perhaps TRBD1 (5 bases). V gave up 4 bases and J gave up 7 bases, with 17 bases separating them. The CDR3 is 14 residues long. CDR1 is SGHVS, CDR2 FQNEAQ, per germline.

J is TRBJ1-1 and V is TRBV6-4; D ambiguous. CDR3 length equals 15 residues. The V and J ends lost 0 bases and 1 base respectively, with 9 bases between them. The V gene's germline CDR1 is MRHNA and CDR2 SNTAGT. The CDR3 is CASSDSYSGNTEAFF. CDR3 nucleotides: TGTGCCAGCAGTGACTCCTATTCGGGGAACACTGAAGCTTTCTTT.

The genes are TRBV14 and TRBJ2-7, with D unresolved. The V end lost 4 bases, the J end lost 5 bases, and 6 bases lay between the germline ends. The CDR3 has 11 residues. Germline-derived CDR1 and CDR2 are SGHDN and FVKESK. The CDR3 here is CASSLRNEQYF. The CDR3 nucleotides read TGTGCCAGCAGCCTCCGTAACGAGCAGTACTTC.

This chain uses TRBV19 with TRBJ1-2, with D possibly TRBD1 on 5 matching bases. From germline, CDR1 is LNHDA and CDR2 SQIVND (reference sequence). This CDR3 has 15 amino acids. Trimming pared 2 bases from V and 9 bases from J, leaving 19 bases between. The CDR3 protein is CASSISPGQGASYTF. CDR3 nucleotide sequence: TGTGCCAGTAGTATATCCCCCGGCCAGGGTGCAAGCTACACCTTC. Full variable domain (remainder filled in from reference TRBV19 and TRBJ1-2): DGGITQSPKYLFRKEGQNVTLSCEQNLNHDAMYWYRQDPGQGLRLIYYSQIVNDFQKGDIAEGYSVSREKKESFPLTVTSAQKNPTAFYLCASSISPGQGASYTFGSGTRLTVV.

The rearrangement joins TRBV28 to TRBJ1-2; 7 nucleotides line up with TRBD1. Germline lookup yields CDR1 MDHEN and CDR2 SYDVKM. The J segment lost 6 bases and the V segment lost 6 bases, leaving 16 bases of the junction unmatched. This CDR3 has 16 amino acids. Here the CDR3 reads CASRSSNGTAKHGYTF. The CDR3, as DNA: TGTGCCAGCAGAAGTTCGAACGGGACAGCAAAACATGGCTACACCTTC.

The rearrangement links TRBV4-1 to TRBJ1-2, with TRBD1 matching over 10 bases. Germline trimming cut 4 bases from V and 3 bases from J; bases unmatched to any gene: 14. The CDR3 contains 18 residues. Germline CDR1 MGHRA, CDR2 YSYEKL. The CDR3 DNA sequence: TGCGCCAGCAGCCTAATGGGACAGGGGCCTCCCCGTGACTATGGCTACACCTTC. The encoded protein is CASSLMGQGPPRDYGYTF.

The genes are TRBV5-6 and TRBJ1-4; 11 nucleotides match TRBD1. Germline CDR1 is SGHDT and CDR2 is YYEEEE. V gave up 3 bases and J gave up 7 bases; unmatched junction bases: 11. The CDR3 loop spans 17 amino acids. CDR3 nucleotides: TGTGCCAGCAGCTCCGGGACAGGGGGTAATACAGTTGAAAAACTGTTTTTT. Translated, it gives CASSSGTGGNTVEKLFF.